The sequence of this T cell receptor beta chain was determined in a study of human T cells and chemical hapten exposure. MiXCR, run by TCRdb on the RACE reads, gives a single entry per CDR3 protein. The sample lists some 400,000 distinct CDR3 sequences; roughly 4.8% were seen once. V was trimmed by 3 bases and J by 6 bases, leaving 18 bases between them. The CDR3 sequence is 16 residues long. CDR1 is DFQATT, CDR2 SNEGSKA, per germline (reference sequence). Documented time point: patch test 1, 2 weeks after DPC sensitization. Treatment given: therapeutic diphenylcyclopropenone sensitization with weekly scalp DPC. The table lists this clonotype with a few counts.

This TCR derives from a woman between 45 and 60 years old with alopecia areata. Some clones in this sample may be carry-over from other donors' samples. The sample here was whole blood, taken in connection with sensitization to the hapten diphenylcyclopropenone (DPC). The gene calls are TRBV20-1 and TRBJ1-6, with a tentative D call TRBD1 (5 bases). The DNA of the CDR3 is TGCAGTGCTAGGGAGTTCCGGGGGTCTGCTAATTCACCCCTCCACTTT. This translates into CSAREFRGSANSPLHF.